Given below is one TCR beta chain in context. Its antigen is currently not known. No base quality values were provided; no much bigger clone lies one nucleotide off. The data originate from a study of shared clonotypes between healthy human individuals (TCRdb year 2020). Concerning the study at large: The cohort included a few men and a couple of women between 18 and 49 years of age. Between about 0.9 and 10 billion PBMCs per donor were obtained by leukapheresis. To increase sequencing depth and limit assay-specific biases, TCR repertoire library preparation and sequencing were carried out by different laboratories using diverse techniques. The study deeply sequenced blood TCR repertoires of about 5 healthy adults to estimate repertoire size and the extent of clonotype sharing between individuals. For each donor, CD4 naive and CD4 memory were each given three plates, CD8 naive was given two plates, and CD8 memory was given one plate.

Donors were healthy HIV-negative adults with no recently reported acute infections or vaccinations. All donors were Caucasian adults living in Nashville, Tennessee, USA. CD4+ T cells were enriched by magnetic negative selection; naive cells were then positively selected on CD45RA, and the negative fraction formed the memory subset. Blood was obtained by leukapheresis, after which PBMCs were separated by Ficoll-Histopaque density gradient centrifugation and cryopreserved in liquid nitrogen vapor phase. Purity and quantity of every magnetically sorted T cell population were checked by analytical flow cytometry. Each sorted fraction had its genomic DNA isolated and then quantified by UV absorbance on a Nanodrop 2000c. Overall results and qualifications from the work: Compared with non-shared clonotypes, the clonotypes found in all four sorted-subset donors had higher generation probabilities. Naive subsets generally had larger estimated clonotype richness than memory subsets. Sampling was restricted to blood, and TCR repertoires in tissue are likely to differ from TCR repertoires in blood. Pairwise subsampling indicated that sequencing depth was expected to affect the degree of clonotype sharing among donors. Even with the large sequencing depth, rarefaction of the sorted-subset datasets indicated that sequencing was incomplete. Because the study included a small number of donors, the genetic and exposure-history diversity represented was limited. Sharing across four donors was observed for roughly 5% of naive CD4, around 3.5% of naive CD8, about 2.3% of memory CD4, and around 0.42% of memory CD8 clonotypes.

Including the terminal cysteine and phenylalanine, the CDR3 comprises 14 residues. Only CDR3 DNA remains: 42 bases, in frame from the first base. V sheds 0 bases and J sheds 7 bases, leaving 10 bases between their ends. Based on the germline V gene, the CDR1 and CDR2 sequences are MGHRA and YSYEKL. Using the deep immunoSEQ assay, multiplex PCR amplified TCR CDR3 regions from genomic DNA. Extracted genomic DNA from each cell subset was distributed evenly across all wells of several immunoSEQ 96-well plates, and each plate was treated as a replicate. For sorted subsets, 200 ng of genomic DNA, equivalent to roughly 30,000 T cell genomes, went into each replicate PCR. Purified libraries were quantified with a Qubit 3.0 fluorometer, sized on a Bioanalyzer 2100, and re-quantified with the KAPA Library Quantification kit. Each immunoSEQ 96-well plate was sequenced on its own single-read 150-cycle Illumina NextSeq 550 flow cell. Per the authors' processing: Because the immunoSEQ output held only junctional sequences and lacked quality scores, the filtering could not match the filtering applied to full-length reads. Sequences were annotated with PyIR, a Python wrapper for IgBLAST v1.9, using IMGT germline references to assign V/J genes and CDR3. Reads with weak V/J assignments (E-value above 1e-6), missing CDR3, stop codons, out-of-frame junctions, or ambiguous translated residues were removed. V3J clonotypes were defined by identical inferred V gene, J gene, and CDR3 amino acid sequence. Percentage overlap between repertoires was calculated by dividing the number of shared unique clonotypes by the size of the smaller repertoire. Richness of each repertoire was evaluated using RTK rarefaction, the Chao1 estimator, and Recon v2.1 estimates of unobserved clonotypes. For all TCRbeta clonotypes obtained by the gDNA method from several donors, generation probabilities were computed with OLGA. TCRdb obtained this table from immuneACCESS and retained in-frame rearrangements with V and J assigned. These tables miss some clones; where compared with another copy, unresolved V genes account for less than half of the shortfall, and the remainder is unexplained. Clonal size and the V and J genes are those of that table, whereas D and trimming came from the DNA. This sample is represented by roughly 2.2 million clones; over 85% of them were singletons. Under 0.45% of the sample goes to the ten largest clones.

The V and J segments used are TRBV4-1 and TRBJ2-1; a confident D gene designation cannot be given. This sequence was found in a man aged 18 to 29 in good health. Some clones in this sample may be carry-over from other donors' samples. Sequenced input: naive CD4+ T cells from PBMCs. Explained via the paper, the cell subset or site label denotes: CD45RA+ positively selected. The nucleotides are TGCGCCAGCAGCCAAGATTGGGCCAGGAATGAGCAGTTCTTC. Its translation reads: CASSQDWARNEQFF.